Sequencing of this T cell receptor beta chain was carried out in a study of T cells after yellow fever vaccination. 5'RACE template switching generated TCR cDNA, adding a universal primer site and UMIs. Via MiXCR, TCRdb re-called the 5' RACE reads, giving one row per CDR3 protein. The repertoire has about 130,000 distinct CDR3 sequences, approximately 7% of them found once; the top ten carry nearly 2.5%. This clonotype was counted a few times. Its antigen is still unknown. Study-level points and caveats: Compared with primary, the secondary response was weaker and peaked at day 5, not 15. Few clonotypes appeared in both CD4 and CD8 compartments.

The receptor comes from a man aged 18 to 30 who received the YFV17D yellow fever vaccine. Specimen: CD4+ T cells sorted from PBMCs, collected approximately 11 days after the first yellow fever vaccination.

CDR3 sequence: CASSSLGSGQGSSYEQYF. The CDR3 region has the DNA TGTGCCAGCAGCAGCCTTGGATCCGGACAGGGGAGCTCCTACGAGCAGTACTTC. The rearrangement links TRBV11-2 to TRBJ2-7; 9 positions match TRBD1. This CDR3 spans 18 amino acids. J lost 0 bases, V lost 5 bases, and 14 bases had no gene match. Germline V gene sequence: CDR1 SGHAT, CDR2 FQNNGV.